This TCR beta chain was retrieved from a study of T cell responses to AZD1222 COVID-19 vaccine. Study-level findings and limits: Nearly half of unique spike-specific TCRs reportedly avoided B.1.351 and B.1.1.7 mutated regions. Baseline testing showed seropositivity in only a handful of AZD1222 recipients. Spike was spanned by vaccine-associated CD4 TCRs, which were dominant at 160-218 and 743-854. There were repertoire samples only from the period after the peak T cell response.

The table came from immunoSEQ multiplex PCR; TCRdb's copy has only in-frame clones and leaves some out. The sample records about 130,000 clones, around 90% being singletons. Regarding this clone: Its antigen is not identified.

The CDR3 has 16 amino acids. Trimming took 3 bases from V and 0 from J, leaving 11 bases between them. From germline, CDR1 is SGHAT and CDR2 FQDESV (reference sequence). The receptor was isolated from an adult in good health. The input for sequencing was peripheral blood, taken on day 0 of AZD1222 vaccination. The chain is built from TRBV11-1 and TRBJ1-4; maybe TRBD1 (6 bases). CDR3 sequence (DNA): TGTGCCAGCAGCTTGACAGGATTTGCAACTAATGAAAAACTGTTTTTT. It is translated as CASSLTGFATNEKLFF.